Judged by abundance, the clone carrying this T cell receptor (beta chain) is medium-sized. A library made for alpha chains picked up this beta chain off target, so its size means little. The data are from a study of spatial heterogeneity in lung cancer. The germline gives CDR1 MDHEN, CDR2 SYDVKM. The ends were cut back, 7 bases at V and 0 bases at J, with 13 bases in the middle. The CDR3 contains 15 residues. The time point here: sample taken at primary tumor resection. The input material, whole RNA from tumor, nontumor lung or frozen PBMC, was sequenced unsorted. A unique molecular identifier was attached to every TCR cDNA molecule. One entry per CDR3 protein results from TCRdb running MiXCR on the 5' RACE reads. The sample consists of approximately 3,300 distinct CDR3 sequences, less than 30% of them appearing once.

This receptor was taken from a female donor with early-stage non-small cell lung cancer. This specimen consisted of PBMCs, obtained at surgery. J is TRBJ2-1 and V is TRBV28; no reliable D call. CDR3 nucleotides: TGTGCCAGCACCATCGACCCCAGCTCCTACAATGAGCAGTTCTTC. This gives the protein CASTIDPSSYNEQFF.